A selection of T cell receptor beta chains follows, all from one sample in a study of blood T cell repertoires in COVID-19. Clones were sequenced by immunoSEQ multiplex PCR, and TCRdb holds only the in-frame ones, with some missing. This sample has a few hundred thousand clones, with around four fifths found just once. The sequencing input was peripheral blood. The receptor set was obtained from a man aged 50-60 years with active or convalescent COVID-19. Both conserved end residues are part of each CDR3. Each record gives: clone size, V gene, D gene, J gene, CDR3 protein, CDR3 DNA. D genes are given only for firm matches. A clone size is listed for some rows: how often the clone was seen (once, few, many), or a class if it is expanded.

NA	TRBV9	TRBD2	TRBJ2-3	CASSVGGLAGGYSSTDTQYF	TGTGCCAGCAGCGTAGGCGGACTAGCGGGGGGTTATTCTAGCACAGATACGCAGTATTTT
NA	TRBV7-9	NA	TRBJ2-7	CASSFSTGSYEQYF	TGTGCCAGCAGCTTCTCCACAGGGAGCTACGAGCAGTACTTC
NA	TRBV9	TRBD2	TRBJ2-3	CASSVTPGGTDTQYF	TGTGCCAGCAGCGTAACTCCGGGAGGGACAGATACGCAGTATTTT
once	TRBV9	TRBD2	TRBJ2-3	CASSAGLARPDTQYF	TGTGCCAGCAGCGCGGGACTAGCCCGCCCAGATACGCAGTATTTT
NA	TRBV10-2	NA	TRBJ2-7	CASTQTRGEQYF	TGCGCCAGCACCCAGACCAGGGGTGAGCAGTACTTC
NA	TRBV7-9	NA	TRBJ1-2	CASSLEALYYGYTF	TGTGCCAGCAGCTTAGAAGCGCTCTACTATGGCTACACCTTC
NA	TRBV9	TRBD2	TRBJ2-3	CASSATSGAVTDTQYF	TGTGCCAGCAGCGCGACTAGCGGGGCCGTCACGGATACGCAGTATTTT
NA	TRBV6-6	NA	TRBJ2-1	CASSKHTGGAKQFF	TGTGCCAGCAGCAAACACACTGGAGGGGCTAAGCAGTTCTTC
NA	TRBV18	NA	TRBJ2-7	CASSPNFGEQYF	TGTGCCAGCTCACCCAATTTCGGCGAGCAGTACTTC
NA	TRBV28	TRBD1	TRBJ1-4	CAVGQGATNEKLFF	TGTGCCGTAGGACAGGGGGCAACTAATGAAAAACTGTTTTTT
NA	TRBV7-2	NA	TRBJ2-5	CASSPLRGQETQYF	TGTGCCAGCAGCCCTCTAAGGGGACAAGAGACCCAGTACTTC
NA	TRBV9	NA	TRBJ1-6	CASSVQGTYNSPLHF	TGTGCCAGCAGCGTACAGGGGACCTATAATTCACCCCTCCACTTT
few	TRBV4-1	TRBD2	TRBJ2-5	CASSPGLAGVETQYF	TGCGCCAGCAGCCCAGGACTAGCGGGAGTAGAGACCCAGTACTTC
few	TRBV6-2/TRBV6-3	TRBD2	TRBJ2-7	CASSYGTRYEQYF	TGTGCCAGCAGTTACGGGACTAGATACGAGCAGTACTTC
NA	TRBV21-1	NA	TRBJ2-5	CASSKARRAGLTQETQYF	TGTGCCAGCAGCAAAGCGAGGAGGGCAGGACTTACGCAAGAGACCCAGTACTTC
NA	TRBV5-4	TRBD1	TRBJ2-7	CASSQYRGLYEQYF	TGTGCCAGCAGCCAGTACAGGGGCCTCTACGAGCAGTACTTC
NA	TRBV7-2	TRBD2	TRBJ2-7	CASSLVVAGGYEQYF	TGTGCCAGCAGCTTAGTCGTAGCGGGAGGCTACGAGCAGTACTTC
NA	TRBV11-2	NA	TRBJ2-2	CASSTRQDWNTGELFF	TGTGCCAGCAGTACAAGACAGGATTGGAACACCGGGGAGCTGTTTTTT
NA	TRBV5-5	TRBD1	TRBJ2-6	CASSFWTGSSSGANVLTF	TGTGCCAGCAGCTTTTGGACAGGGTCAAGCTCTGGGGCCAACGTCCTGACTTTC